This T cell receptor (beta chain) was identified in a study of shared clonotypes between healthy human individuals. A note on this clone: Its antigen is undetermined.

None of the donors, who were healthy HIV-negative adults, had recently had acute infections or vaccinations. A CD45RA-negative memory subset and a CD45RA+ naive subset were separated from the CD4+ cells. Measured with immunoSEQ multiplex PCR; TCRdb has only the in-frame clones, and not every one. The sample shows more than 1,200,000 clones, roughly 98.5% of them seen only once. V lost 4 bases, J lost 7 bases, and 2 bases stayed unmatched. The CDR3 covers 13 residues. Germline loops: CDR1 SGHTA, CDR2 FQGNSA. Study-wide points: Estimated clonotype richness was generally higher in naive than memory subsets. Clonotypes shared by all four sorted-subset donors had higher generation probabilities than non-shared clonotypes.

The rearrangement uses TRBV7-2 and TRBJ1-5; 9 bases are a match to TRBD1. This sequence originates from a man aged 30 to 39 in good health. The source material was naive CD4+ T cells sorted from blood. The sample's subset: CD45RA+ positively selected. CDR3 DNA: TGTGCCAGCAGCTGGACAGGGGTACAGCCCCAGCATTTT. Protein sequence: CASSWTGVQPQHF.